What follows are 29 T cell receptor beta chains derived from one specimen sequenced in a study of T cell responses to AZD1222 COVID-19 vaccine. Here immunoSEQ multiplex PCR was the method, and the copy in TCRdb shows in-frame clones only, minus some. The sample has 150,000 or so clones, 70% to 90% seen once; the top ten hold 4.5% to 6.5%. Specimen: peripheral blood, collected on day 0 of AZD1222 vaccination. All receptors derive from an adult in good health.

A few counts support this clone. The chain has TRBV7-9 and TRBJ1-1; D is unresolved. CDR3 length equals 12 residues. V was pared by 3 bases and J by 5 bases, with 7 bases between. Germline V CDR1 and CDR2: SEHNR, FQNEAQ (reference sequence). The CDR3 DNA follows: TGTGCCAGCAGCTTTACAGCAACTGAAGCTTTCTTT. Amino acid sequence: CASSFTATEAFF.

This clone was observed a handful of times. The V and J genes are TRBV6-2 or TRBV6-3 and TRBJ2-2; D assignment may be TRBD1 or TRBD2 (6 bases each). V was clipped by 1 base and J by 7 bases, with 10 bases between them. Per the germline V gene, CDR1 is MNHEY and CDR2 is SVGEGT. The CDR3 loop spans 14 amino acids. The CDR3 sequence is CASSYLRDIGELFF. For the CDR3, the DNA is TGTGCCAGCAGTTACTTGCGGGACATCGGGGAGCTGTTTTTT.

The V gene is TRBV7-2, the J gene TRBJ2-1, with D perhaps TRBD2 (5 bases). V was trimmed by 5 bases and J by 1 base, leaving 12 bases between them. CDR1 is SGHTA and CDR2 is FQGNSA in the germline V gene. The CDR3 sequence is 15 residues long. In DNA form, the CDR3 reads TGTGCCAGCAGCCCCCAAAGCGGATCCTACAATGAGCAGTTCTTC. Amino acid sequence: CASSPQSGSYNEQFF.

The chain uses TRBV15 and TRBJ1-4; no clear D gene. V was cut by 1 base and J by 4 bases, with 4 bases left in between. This CDR3 is 13 amino acids long. Germline-derived CDR1 and CDR2 are LNHNV and YYDKDF (reference sequence). CDR3 amino acids: CATSRGGNEKLFF. The CDR3 DNA follows: TGTGCCACCAGCAGAGGGGGTAATGAAAAACTGTTTTTT.

CDR3 in amino acids: CASSRDVISNQPQHF. CDR3 bases: TGTGCCTCCTCCCGGGACGTCATTAGCAATCAGCCCCAGCATTTT. This sequence joins TRBV10-3 and TRBJ1-5, with D possibly being TRBD1 (5 bases). Germline-derived CDR1 and CDR2 are ENHRY and SYGVKD. The CDR3 covers 15 residues. Between the trimmed V and J ends, which lost 11 bases and 0 bases, there was a span of 17 bases.

The chain has TRBV9 and TRBJ2-7, with D perhaps matching TRBD1 or TRBD2 (6 bases each). Germline assignment: CDR1 SGDLS and CDR2 YYNGEE. The CDR3 is made up of 16 amino acids. The V end lost 3 bases, the J end lost 3 bases, and 19 bases lay between the germline ends. CDR3 nucleotides: TGTGCCAGCAGCGAGGGGGTTACGGGACTCAACTACGAGCAGTACTTC. Translating gives CASSEGVTGLNYEQYF.

CDR3 nucleotides: TGTGCCAGCACCTCCCAAGAGACCCAGTACTTC. This translates into CASTSQETQYF. The chain links TRBV11-3 to TRBJ2-5, with D unresolved. There are 11 residues in the CDR3. Germline values: CDR1 SGHNT, CDR2 YENEEA. Trimming removed 7 bases from V and 1 base from J, with 4 bases in between.

The rearrangement links TRBV30 to TRBJ1-6; D perhaps matches TRBD1 (6 bases). From germline, CDR1 is GTSNPN and CDR2 SVGIG (reference sequence). The CDR3 is 13 residues long. V was shortened by 0 bases and J by 9 bases, with 9 bases between the two germline ends. The CDR3 region has the DNA TGTGCCTGGAGTGTGGGGGCGCGTTCACCCCTCCACTTT. It translates to CAWSVGARSPLHF.

The genes are TRBV18 and TRBJ1-5; D perhaps matches TRBD1 (6 bases). Germline V gene lookup returns CDR1 KGHSH and CDR2 LQKENI. CDR3 length: 16 residues. V lost 4 bases to trimming and J lost 0 bases, with 13 bases between them. CDR3 region: CASSLNRGGSNQPQHF. The DNA for the CDR3 is TGTGCCAGCTCACTAAATAGGGGGGGTAGCAATCAGCCCCAGCATTTT.

The V and J genes are TRBV3-1 (or the pseudogene TRBV3-2) and TRBJ1-1, with D tentatively TRBD1 (6 bases). From germline, CDR1 is LGHDT and CDR2 YNNKEL (reference sequence). Trimming shortened V by 6 bases and J by 4 bases, and 18 bases separated the two germline ends. The CDR3 covers 15 residues. CDR3 in amino acids: CASSLIRGGVTEAFF. DNA for the CDR3: TGTGCCAGCAGTCTAATCAGGGGTGGGGTCACTGAAGCTTTCTTT.

The rearrangement joins TRBV28 to TRBJ1-2; unclear D gene. Trimming left V 7 bases short and J 8 bases short, with 17 bases between. The CDR3 is made up of 13 amino acids. In germline, CDR1 is MDHEN, CDR2 SYDVKM. The CDR3 here is CASNLVGVRGYTF. The CDR3 bases are TGTGCCAGCAATCTGGTTGGGGTTCGGGGCTACACCTTC.

The sample holds one count of this clone. The rearrangement links TRBV6-5 to TRBJ2-6, with a weak D call TRBD1 (5 bases). V lost 4 bases, J lost 0 bases, and 7 bases lay in between. The CDR3 covers 15 residues. Per the germline V gene, CDR1 is MNHEY and CDR2 is SVGAGI. The CDR3 protein is CASSSGRSGANVLTF. The CDR3 bases are TGTGCCAGCAGTTCAGGGCGCTCTGGGGCCAACGTCCTGACTTTC.

The chain uses TRBV10-3 and TRBJ1-4; 7 positions match TRBD1. The CDR3 has 13 residues. The ends lost 10 bases at V and 4 bases at J; junction bases unmatched: 6. Germline V gives CDR1 ENHRY, CDR2 SYGVKD. The DNA of the CDR3 is TGTGCCACCCAGACAGGGAATAATGAAAAACTGTTTTTT. Amino acid sequence: CATQTGNNEKLFF.

The V call is TRBV21-1, the J call TRBJ2-2; the table's D call of TRBD2 was not tested on the DNA. TRBV21-1 is noted as a pseudogene. The CDR3 is made up of 12 amino acids. This CDR3 is CASSKDGGELFF. CDR3 sequence (DNA): TGTGCCAGCAGCAAAGACGGCGGGGAGCTGTTTTTT.

The CDR3, as DNA: TGTGCCAGCAGCCCCCTTGCGGGGGGTCTTGAGCAGTTCTTC. Protein: CASSPLAGGLEQFF. The rearrangement uses TRBV9 and TRBJ2-1; the match to TRBD2 covers 8 bases. This CDR3 spans 14 amino acids. J was trimmed by 9 bases and V by 4 bases; bases with no gene match: 9. Germline CDR1 reads SGDLS; CDR2 reads YYNGEE.

The chain couples TRBV7-2 to TRBJ1-1; a weak D match, TRBD1 (5 bases). Germline CDR1 and CDR2: SGHTA and FQGNSA. Trimming removed 3 bases at V and 1 base at J, with 9 bases between. CDR3 length equals 14 residues. The CDR3 protein is CASSFSGANTEAFF. The DNA of the CDR3 is TGTGCCAGCAGCTTCAGCGGGGCGAACACTGAAGCTTTCTTT. The full variable domain, its missing parts supplied by reference TRBV7-2 and TRBJ1-1, is GAGVSQSPSNKVTEKGKDVELRCDPISGHTALYWYRQSLGQGLEFLIYFQGNSAPDKSGLPSDRFSAERTGGSVSTLTIQRTQQEDSAVYLCASSFSGANTEAFFGQGTRLTVV.

The CDR3 region has the DNA TGTGCCAGCAGCTTAGGGGGTCTCTCTCCAAAAGACTACTATGGCTACACCTTC. Its protein product is CASSLGGLSPKDYYGYTF. The chain employs TRBV5-6 and TRBJ1-2, with D maybe TRBD1 (6 bases). The CDR3 has 18 residues. The V end was cut by 2 bases, the J end by 3 bases, with 23 bases between. Germline V lookup: CDR1 SGHDT, CDR2 YYEEEE.

The genes are TRBV6-5 and TRBJ1-1, with 11 bases fitting TRBD1. Germline CDR1 MNHEY, CDR2 SVGAGI. CDR3 length equals 15 residues. J gave up 3 bases and V 6 bases, and 6 bases lay outside the gene matches. The CDR3 coding sequence is TGTGCCAGCAGGGACCGGGACAGGGGGTACACTGAAGCTTTCTTT. Translating it yields CASRDRDRGYTEAFF.

The CDR3 protein is CASSVRTTGELFF. Here the CDR3 DNA reads TGTGCCAGCTCTGTGAGGACCACCGGGGAGCTGTTTTTT. The rearrangement uses TRBV18 and TRBJ2-2; D is unclear. Germline CDR1 is KGHSH and CDR2 is LQKENI. The CDR3 length is 13 residues. V dropped 6 bases and J dropped 4 bases, with 9 bases sitting between them. Based on the CDR3 plus reference TRBV18 and TRBJ2-2, the full variable domain is NAGVMQNPRHLVRRRGQEARLRCSPMKGHSHVYWYRQLPEEGLKFMVYLQKENIIDESGMPKERFSAEFPKEGPSILRIQQVVRGDSAAYFCASSVRTTGELFFGEGSRLTVL.

The chain joins TRBV6-1 to TRBJ2-5; no reliable D call. The V end lost 1 base, the J end lost 4 bases, and 10 bases lay between the germline ends. This CDR3 region has 14 residues. The germline V gene encodes CDR1 MNHNS and CDR2 SASEGT. In DNA form, the CDR3 reads TGTGCCAGCAGTGAAGGCGGACGAGTAGAGACCCAGTACTTC. Amino acids: CASSEGGRVETQYF.

The V and J genes are TRBV27 and TRBJ1-3, with D possibly TRBD1 on 5 matching bases. The germline V and J ends were trimmed by 2 bases and 0 bases, with 8 bases remaining between them. The germline V gene has CDR1 MNHEY and CDR2 SMNVEV (reference sequence). The CDR3 has 15 amino acids. The DNA for the CDR3 is TGTGCCAGCAGTTTACAGGGAAGCTCTGGAAACACCATATATTTT. Translating gives CASSLQGSSGNTIYF.

The V gene is TRBV11-2, the J gene TRBJ2-1; D could derive from TRBD1 or TRBD2 (5 bases each). This CDR3 has 16 amino acids. Germline V gene lookup returns CDR1 SGHAT and CDR2 FQNNGV. The V gene lost 5 bases and the J gene lost 6 bases, with 20 bases spanning the gap. CDR3 region: CASSPRGFGTGNEQFF. DNA for the CDR3: TGTGCCAGCAGCCCTCGAGGGTTCGGGACGGGCAATGAGCAGTTCTTC.

The chain employs TRBV6-2 or TRBV6-3 and TRBJ2-7, with TRBD2 identical over 10 bases. The length of the CDR3 is 15 residues. Trimming at V came to 3 bases and at J to 5 bases, leaving 7 bases not matched to a gene. Germline CDR1 and CDR2: MNHEY and SVGEGT. In nucleotides, the CDR3 is TGTGCCAGCAGTTATCAGGGACTAGCGCCGGACGAGCAGTACTTC. Its protein is CASSYQGLAPDEQYF.

The chain carries TRBV7-2 and TRBJ2-3, with TRBD1 identical over 11 bases. There are 15 residues in the CDR3. Germline V gene lookup returns CDR1 SGHTA and CDR2 FQGNSA. The V segment lost 5 bases and the J segment 4 bases; nucleotides outside the gene matches: 5. The CDR3 DNA reads as TGTGCCAGCAGCCCAAGGACAGGGGGCCCAGATACGCAGTATTTT. This sequence encodes CASSPRTGGPDTQYF.

V is TRBV7-2 and J is TRBJ1-3, with D maybe TRBD1 (6 bases). Germline lookup yields CDR1 SGHTA and CDR2 FQGNSA. The CDR3 runs 16 residues. Trimming took off 5 bases at V and 4 bases at J, with 18 bases between the two ends. The CDR3 nucleotides are TGTGCCAGCAGCCTAACACAGGGAAATCGGGGAAACACCATATATTTT. Protein sequence: CASSLTQGNRGNTIYF.

This rearrangement joins TRBV19 to TRBJ2-6; D may be TRBD1 (5 bases). V lost 1 base and J lost 2, with 6 bases in between. Germline V gene lookup returns CDR1 LNHDA and CDR2 SQIVND (reference sequence). This CDR3 is 15 amino acids long. This CDR3 is CASSIAGTGANVLTF. In DNA, the CDR3 is TGTGCCAGTAGTATAGCAGGGACTGGGGCCAACGTCCTGACTTTC.

V gene TRBV19 combines with J gene TRBJ2-7; maybe TRBD1 (7 bases). There are 13 residues in the CDR3. Trimming took off 5 bases at V and 4 bases at J, with 12 bases between the two ends. CDR1 and CDR2 (germline): LNHDA, SQIVND (reference sequence). CDR3 sequence: CASSATGRYEQYF. The CDR3 region has the DNA TGTGCCAGTAGTGCGACAGGGAGGTACGAGCAGTACTTC. Using reference TRBV19 and TRBJ2-7 for the parts outside the CDR3, the full variable domain is DGGITQSPKYLFRKEGQNVTLSCEQNLNHDAMYWYRQDPGQGLRLIYYSQIVNDFQKGDIAEGYSVSREKKESFPLTVTSAQKNPTAFYLCASSATGRYEQYFGPGTRLTVT.

The CDR3 is CASSLVSGEAFF. Written as DNA, the CDR3 is TGTGCCAGCAGCTTAGTATCCGGTGAAGCTTTCTTT. This chain connects TRBV11-2 to TRBJ1-1; no definite D call. The CDR3 is made up of 12 amino acids. V lost 1 base and J lost 7, with 7 bases in between. CDR1 is SGHAT and CDR2 is FQNNGV in the germline V gene.

The V gene is TRBV4-2, the J gene TRBJ2-2; TRBD1 or TRBD2 may be the D gene (6 bases each). Germline V gene lookup returns CDR1 LGHNA and CDR2 YNFKEQ. The length of the CDR3 is 17 residues. Trimming removed 0 bases at V and 0 bases at J, with 11 bases between. The CDR3 bases are TGTGCCAGCAGCCAAGATCGGGGGCAGACGAACACCGGGGAGCTGTTTTTT. Translation gives CASSQDRGQTNTGELFF.